What follows are 20 T cell receptor beta chains derived from one specimen sequenced in a study of OX40 agonist ivuxolimab in advanced cancers. The method was the immunoSEQ multiplex PCR assay. This is the immuneACCESS table as TCRdb keeps it, with only in-frame sequences that have V and J called. A part of the clones is gone; compared with another copy, unresolved V genes explain less than half, and the rest is unexplained. The sample records 95,000 to 100,000 clones, around 85% of which are singletons. Together, the top ten hold more than 1.2% of the sample. Sequencing was performed on CD4+ or CD8+ T cells sorted from blood, taken in a trial of the OX40 agonist ivuxolimab. The receptors originated from an adult with an advanced solid tumor such as melanoma, head and neck, liver or kidney cancer.

This clone was seen a single time. V usage is TRBV6-4 and J usage is TRBJ1-1; 7 nucleotides align to TRBD1. Germline V gene sequence: CDR1 MRHNA, CDR2 SNTAGT. This CDR3 contains 14 residues. V lost 4 bases and J lost 6; bases outside the gene matches: 8. CDR3 bases: TGTGCCAGCAGTGCCGGGACAGATGATCCTGAAGCTTTCTTT. It encodes CASSAGTDDPEAFF.

The chain is built from TRBV15 and TRBJ2-7; D ambiguous. Trimming took 0 bases from V and 9 from J, leaving 12 bases between them. The CDR3 covers 13 residues. CDR1 is LNHNV, CDR2 YYDKDF, per germline (reference sequence). The CDR3 loop reads CATSRDVGYRQYF. CDR3 coding DNA: TGTGCCACCAGCAGAGATGTGGGGTATCGGCAGTACTTC.

This chain joins TRBV7-8 and TRBJ2-5; D gene uncertain. Trimming took 6 bases from V and 5 from J, leaving 16 bases between them. CDR3 size: 14 residues. From germline, CDR1 is SGHVS and CDR2 FQNEAQ. This CDR3 is CASSLVSYQETQYF. CDR3 nucleotide sequence: TGTGCCAGCAGTCTAGTCTCCTATCAGGAGACCCAGTACTTC.

This clone turned up a few times. The chain joins TRBV7-9 to TRBJ1-1; 7 nucleotides align to TRBD1. Germline values: CDR1 SEHNR, CDR2 FQNEAQ (reference sequence). The CDR3 consists of 16 residues. V lost 5 bases and J lost 7; bases outside the gene matches: 16. CDR3 protein: CASSLGRQGKKGEAFF. DNA of the CDR3: TGTGCCAGCAGCCTAGGAAGACAGGGAAAAAAAGGTGAAGCTTTCTTT.

In this sample, this clone turned up once. The chain recombines TRBV29-1 with TRBJ2-7; possible D gene TRBD2, 6 bases. Trimming took off 4 bases at V and 0 bases at J, with 10 bases between the two ends. CDR3 size: 13 residues. The V gene's germline CDR1 is SQVTM and CDR2 ANQGSEA. The CDR3 reads CSVGGTFSYEQYF. CDR3 DNA: TGCAGCGTTGGGGGGACTTTCTCCTACGAGCAGTACTTC.

The rearrangement joins TRBV30 to TRBJ2-3; D gene uncertain. V gave up 2 bases and J gave up 1 base, with 4 bases separating them. The CDR3 sequence is 12 residues long. Germline V lookup: CDR1 GTSNPN, CDR2 SVGIG (reference sequence). CDR3 coding DNA: TGTGCCTGGAGTCTCGGCACAGATACGCAGTATTTT. Protein sequence: CAWSLGTDTQYF.

The rearrangement joins TRBV4-2 to TRBJ2-7; 10 bases fit TRBD2. The V gene's germline CDR1 is LGHNA and CDR2 YNFKEQ. J lost 6 bases, V lost 1 base, and 9 bases had no gene match. The CDR3 sequence is 16 residues long. The CDR3 nucleotides are TGTGCCAGCAGCCAAGGGTGGCAGCGGGAGGGTTTCGAGCAGTACTTC. Protein sequence: CASSQGWQREGFEQYF.

This chain uses TRBV6-1 with TRBJ1-5, with a weak D call TRBD1 (5 bases). CDR3 length equals 14 residues. Germline V gene sequence: CDR1 MNHNS, CDR2 SASEGT. V was shortened by 2 bases and J by 8 bases, with 13 bases between the two germline ends. The CDR3 sequence is CASSELGGGKPQHF. CDR3 DNA sequence: TGTGCCAGCAGTGAACTGGGGGGAGGGAAGCCCCAGCATTTT.

The chain combines TRBV9 with TRBJ1-3; no definite D call. This CDR3 is 16 amino acids long. The ends were cut back, 0 bases at V and 0 bases at J, with 10 bases in the middle. CDR1 and CDR2 (germline): SGDLS, YYNGEE. CDR3 residues: CASSVEALSSGNTIYF. The CDR3 region has the DNA TGTGCCAGCAGCGTAGAAGCACTGAGCTCTGGAAACACCATATATTTT.

This chain connects TRBV5-6 to TRBJ2-1; 9 bases align to TRBD1. V trimming: 0 bases; J trimming: 7 bases; junction bases outside the gene matches: 8. The CDR3 extends over 16 amino acids. Per germline, CDR1 SGHDT and CDR2 YYEEEE. Here the CDR3 DNA reads TGTGCCAGCAGCTTGGCCGGGACAGGGATTCTGAATGAGCAGTTCTTC. Protein: CASSLAGTGILNEQFF.

The rearrangement uses TRBV5-6 and TRBJ2-7; D could derive from TRBD1 or TRBD2 (6 bases each). The V and J ends lost 4 bases and 1 base respectively, with 24 bases between them. The CDR3 contains 18 residues. Germline V gene data show CDR1 as SGHDT and CDR2 as YYEEEE. CDR3 DNA sequence: TGTGCCAGCAGCCAAGCGCTTATGGGGGGCTCCAAGTCCTACGAGCAGTACTTC. Protein: CASSQALMGGSKSYEQYF.

This rearrangement joins TRBV5-5 to TRBJ2-5; D unresolved. Germline CDR1 SGHKS, CDR2 YYEKEE (reference sequence). The V end was cut by 1 base, the J end by 3 bases, with 7 bases between. CDR3 length equals 13 residues. The CDR3: CASSLIREETQYF. The DNA for the CDR3 is TGTGCCAGCAGCTTGATTCGAGAAGAGACCCAGTACTTC.

V is TRBV11-1 and J is TRBJ1-6; D perhaps matches TRBD1 (5 bases). CDR1 is SGHAT and CDR2 is FQDESV in the germline V gene (reference sequence). The CDR3 spans 14 residues. V lost 0 bases to trimming and J lost 9 bases, with 9 bases between them. Here the CDR3 DNA reads TGTGCCAGCAGCTTAGCCAGGGACGGTTCACCCCTCCACTTT. It specifies CASSLARDGSPLHF.

The chain is built from TRBV29-1 and TRBJ2-2, with TRBD1 identical over 7 bases. Germline assignment: CDR1 SQVTM and CDR2 ANQGSEA. The V and J ends lost 7 bases and 2 bases, in that order; junction bases with no gene match: 4. CDR3 length: 13 amino acids. CDR3 in amino acids: CSAWTGNTGELFF. CDR3 in DNA: TGCAGCGCCTGGACAGGAAACACCGGGGAGCTGTTTTTT.

The chain has TRBV14 and TRBJ2-7; 7 bases map to TRBD1. The germline V gene has CDR1 SGHDN and CDR2 FVKESK. The CDR3 loop spans 15 amino acids. V trimming: 4 bases; J trimming: 1 base; junction bases outside the gene matches: 7. The CDR3 coding sequence is TGTGCCAGCAGCCGAAACAGGGGTTTGTCCTACGAGCAGTACTTC. As protein: CASSRNRGLSYEQYF. Based on the CDR3 plus reference TRBV14 and TRBJ2-7, the full variable domain is EAGVTQFPSHSVIEKGQTVTLRCDPISGHDNLYWYRRVMGKEIKFLLHFVKESKQDESGMPNNRFLAERTGGTYSTLKVQPAELEDSGVYFCASSRNRGLSYEQYFGPGTRLTVT.

This chain uses TRBV5-6 with TRBJ2-5; 7 bases align to TRBD1. V lost 5 bases, J lost 2 bases, and 12 bases stayed unmatched. Germline V lookup: CDR1 SGHDT, CDR2 YYEEEE. CDR3 length: 16 amino acids. The CDR3 nucleotides read TGTGCCAGCAGACCGGGGACAGCCCTTTTTCAAGAGACCCAGTACTTC. Amino acid sequence: CASRPGTALFQETQYF.

This chain links TRBV2 with TRBJ2-3; no firm D call. There are 12 residues in the CDR3. The germline V gene has CDR1 SNHLY and CDR2 FYNNEI. V gave up 7 bases and J gave up 5 bases, with 10 bases separating them. This CDR3 is CASIQGQDTQYF. CDR3 coding DNA: TGTGCCAGCATTCAAGGTCAAGATACGCAGTATTTT.

CDR3 coding DNA: TGTGCCAGCAGCATACAGGGGGCAAATGAAAAACTGTTTTTT. Protein sequence: CASSIQGANEKLFF. The V call is TRBV6-5, the J call TRBJ1-4, with 9 bases aligning to TRBD1. V was pared by 6 bases and J by 5 bases, with 4 bases of the junction left unmatched. CDR1 and CDR2 (germline): MNHEY, SVGAGI. The CDR3 totals 14 residues.

This clone was counted a few times. V gene TRBV7-9 combines with J gene TRBJ2-7; 10 nucleotides agree with TRBD1. The germline CDR1 and CDR2 sequences are SEHNR and FQNEAQ (reference sequence). The CDR3 covers 14 residues. V lost 5 bases to trimming and J lost 5 bases; unmatched junction nucleotides: 6. As DNA, the CDR3 is TGTGCCAGCAGCACCCGACAGGGGGCTAACGAGCAGTACTTC. It translates to CASSTRQGANEQYF. The full variable domain, with the rest looked up from reference TRBV7-9 and TRBJ2-7, is DTGVSQNPRHKITKRGQNVTFRCDPISEHNRLYWYRQTLGQGPEFLTYFQNEAQLEKSRLLSDRFSAERPKGSFSTLEIQRTEQGDSAMYLCASSTRQGANEQYFGPGTRLTVT.

V is TRBV5-1 and J is TRBJ1-1, with D perhaps matching TRBD1 (5 bases). V lost 2 bases to trimming and J lost 5 bases, with 16 bases between them. The V gene's germline CDR1 is SGHRS and CDR2 YFSETQ. This CDR3 region has 15 residues. This chain's CDR3 is CASSFNRDPGTEAFF. In DNA form, the CDR3 reads TGCGCCAGCAGCTTCAACCGGGACCCAGGGACTGAAGCTTTCTTT.